This TCR beta chain stems from a study of human T cells and chemical hapten exposure. The sample's time point: patch test 1, 2 weeks after DPC sensitization. Noted treatment: therapeutic diphenylcyclopropenone sensitization with weekly scalp DPC. CDR3 length equals 17 residues. Germline CDR1 reads SGHTA; CDR2 reads FQGNSA. Unmatched junction bases numbered 11, after V lost 5 bases and J lost 6 bases. TCRdb re-called the RACE reads with MiXCR, one entry per CDR3 protein. The data show 300,000 to 450,000 distinct CDR3 sequences, 4% to 5.5% seen once. This clonotype was detected a few times. The source material was whole blood, sampled in connection with sensitization to the hapten diphenylcyclopropenone (DPC). The sequence derives from a woman between 45 and 65 years old with alopecia areata. Some clones in this sample may be carry-over from other donors' samples. The V and J genes are TRBV7-2 and TRBJ2-3; 13 nucleotides align to TRBD2. Written as DNA, the CDR3 is TGTGCCAGCAGCACCCCTACTAGCGGGAGGGCCTTGGATACGCAGTATTTT. It specifies CASSTPTSGRALDTQYF.